Detailed here is one T cell receptor beta chain. The data derive from a study of shared T cell receptors in the human thymus. This CDR3 comprises 13 residues. The germline gives CDR1 MNHEY, CDR2 SMNVEV (reference sequence). J lost 6 bases, V lost 6 bases, and 8 bases had no gene match. Using immunoSEQ multiplex PCR, the repertoire was profiled, and TCRdb retains in-frame clones only, with some absent. The data hold hundreds of thousands of clones, with around 89% observed a single time. The sample was also linked to a second study, of human thymus T cells. This second study says: Congenital heart defects were the reason for the corrective surgery that the donors, healthy Finnish infants, were having. During corrective heart surgery, resections were taken, and the thymus tissue came from them. What appeared biased in thymic and blood repertoires was the usage of V and J genes. The related literature has documented a marked overlap of thymic repertoires among unrelated individuals.

Material: thymocytes. The source is a boy in the first two years of life with a congenital heart defect. The gene calls are TRBV27 and TRBJ2-7, with 7 bases matching TRBD1. The CDR3 sequence is CASSQPDRAEQYF. As DNA, the CDR3 is TGTGCCAGCAGCCAGCCTGACAGGGCCGAGCAGTACTTC.